This TCR beta chain was recorded in a study of graft-versus-host responses after intestinal transplantation (dated by TCRdb to the early 2020s). Notes on the research overall: The transplants that recipients received were multivisceral, liver-intestinal, or isolated intestinal. After intestinal transplantation, graft-versus-host and host-versus-graft alloreactive T cell clones in the graft, circulation and bone marrow were tracked using bulk TCR-beta CDR3 sequencing. A peak of at least 4% donor T cells among recipient peripheral blood mononuclear cells was the definition used for donor T cell macrochimerism. To identify alloreactive clones, pre-transplant mixed lymphocyte reaction products were sequenced and compared with unstimulated pre-transplant donor and recipient T cells. All recipients received anti-thymocyte globulin induction followed by maintenance tacrolimus and steroids for roughly 3 years. Samples from a few later patients were sequenced in-house on an Illumina MiSeq with MiXCR processing rather than by the commercial service. The cohort enrolled some 25 intestinal transplant recipients including one retransplant, and a few patients lacking pretransplant specimens were excluded.

From the cysteine up to the phenylalanine, the CDR3 has a length of 15 residues. Solely the CDR3 DNA is kept, with 45 bases framed from the first base. At the junction V is shortened by 4 bases and J by 2 bases, with 13 bases in between. CDR1 and CDR2, looked up from the germline V gene, are KGHSH and LQKENI. To note about this clone: Its recognized antigen is unknown. No base quality information exists; no much larger clone differs at one position.

Libraries were made using the immunoSEQ multiplex PCR assay. In most patients, genomic DNA was isolated using the Qiagen DNeasy Blood and Tissue Kit and sent frozen to Adaptive Biotechnologies for TCR sequencing. For most patients, genomic DNA was subjected to high-throughput TCR-beta CDR3 sequencing by Adaptive Biotechnologies. Concerning the study's data processing: Adaptive's ImmunoSEQ software was the source of the TCR sequencing data for around 20 patients, while a few other patients were processed with MiXCR and VDJtools. To correct CD4 versus CD8 sorting errors, sequences present in both subsets at a frequency ratio below 5:1 were removed. Because the origin of CDR3 nucleotide sequences shared between donor and recipient could not be assigned, those sequences were removed. To count as alloreactive, a clone needed at least 2-fold expansion over unstimulated cells and a minimum CFSE-low frequency of 0.002% (template counts) or 0.001% (read counts). Clones detected in sequenced pre-transplant spleen, lymph node, or MLR CFSE-low populations of the donor or recipient were defined as mappable. The cumulative frequency of alloreactive clones was calculated as a percentage of all sequences, weighted by copy number. TCRdb carries this immuneACCESS record with in-frame sequences only. Its versions omit some clonotypes, under half of them owing to an unresolved V gene in the studies checked, with the rest unexplained. The V and J calls and clone size are taken from that table; D and trimming were inferred from the DNA. Across this sample there are 150,000 or so clones, with 80% to 95% seen only once. The ten largest clones add up to roughly 0.19% of the sample.

This specimen's time point label, interpreted: cells obtained before transplantation from donor or recipient. CD3+CD4+ and CD3+CD8+ populations were FACS-sorted from unstimulated pre-transplant donor and recipient cells taken from spleen or lymph nodes. Here is what the overall study found, with its caveats: Early after transplant, peak levels of circulating GvH clones were associated with declines in HvG clones. The conclusions were limited by the relatively low number and heterogeneity of the intestinal transplant patients. GvH clones were found in recipient bone marrow, and some of the GvH clones appeared earlier in ileal mucosa or blood, which is consistent with an intestinal mucosal origin. In the allografts of patients with donor T cell macrochimerism, GvH to HvG T cell clonal ratios were high.

The sequencing used unstimulated CD4+ T cells sorted from spleen or lymph node cells, collected before intestinal transplant. Recombination linked TRBV18 to TRBJ2-3, with the D gene too uncertain to name. This receptor was obtained from a human donor who received an intestinal transplant. This receptor carries the CDR3 CASSLRVMATDTQYF. The DNA sequence follows: TGTGCCAGCTCACTCCGCGTAATGGCCACAGATACGCAGTATTTT.